These 2 T cell receptor beta chains share one sample of origin, sequenced in a study of T cell responses to AZD1222 COVID-19 vaccine. Using immunoSEQ multiplex PCR, the repertoire was profiled, and TCRdb retains in-frame clones only, with some absent. The data hold some 84,000 clones, with 65% to 90% observed a single time. The sample consisted of peripheral blood, taken on day 0 of AZD1222 vaccination. The receptors were gathered from an adult in good health.

This clone was recorded only once. The chain is built from TRBV9 and TRBJ1-2; D gene unclear. With 1 base removed from V and 4 bases from J, the gap between germline ends came to 8 bases. This CDR3 is built from 13 residues. Germline loops: CDR1 SGDLS, CDR2 YYNGEE. In DNA form, the CDR3 reads TGTGCCAGCAGCGTAACGAACACCTATGGCTACACCTTC. Its translation is CASSVTNTYGYTF.

The chain uses TRBV24-1 and TRBJ2-3; D remains unclear. Trimming took 5 bases from V and 0 from J, leaving 11 bases between them. Germline-derived CDR1 and CDR2 are KGHDR and SFDVKD. The CDR3 runs to 15 residues. The CDR3 spells CATSALLGSTDTQYF. The DNA for the CDR3 is TGTGCCACCAGTGCCCTCTTGGGGAGCACAGATACGCAGTATTTT.